Detailed here is one TCR beta chain. The target antigen is unknown. Primers for the PCR totalled 60 Vbeta and 13 Jbeta. The data were produced by immunoSEQ multiplex PCR, yet TCRdb's version contains in-frame clones alone and is incomplete. The sample shows approximately 120,000 clones, 73% of them seen only once. This entry belongs to a study of cytomegalovirus exposure and HLA in healthy donors. The CDR3 extends over 15 amino acids. Looked up from germline, CDR1 is MDHEN and CDR2 is SYDVKM. V lost 7 bases, J lost 3 bases, and 9 bases stayed unmatched. Study-level results: TRBV6-2, TRBV6-3 and some other V segments were unresolvable in 87-base-pair reads. The likely origin of a cluster of highly shared sequence variants was a sequencing artifact.

The rearrangement joins TRBV28 to TRBJ2-3; 8 bases match TRBD2. The sequencing sample was made of PBMCs. The receptor was isolated from a man aged 35 to 55 in good health and CMV-seronegative. The CDR3 sequence: CASKSERGLTDTQYF. The CDR3 DNA reads TGTGCCAGCAAATCGGAGCGGGGGTTAACAGATACGCAGTATTTT.